The clone carrying this T cell receptor (beta chain) was observed once. The entry originates in a study of OX40 agonist ivuxolimab in advanced cancers. TCRdb's copy holds only in-frame clones and misses some; the assay was immunoSEQ multiplex PCR. The sample shows roughly 77,000 clones, approximately 81% of them seen only once. Germline V lookup: CDR1 MNHNY, CDR2 SVGAGI (reference sequence). The trim removed 2 bases at V and 2 bases at J, leaving 9 bases unmatched. CDR3 length: 16 residues. The chain recombines TRBV6-6 with TRBJ2-7; TRBD1 matches 7 bases. The sequences come from CD4+ or CD8+ T cells sorted from blood, collected in a trial of the OX40 agonist ivuxolimab. The TCR sequence derives from an adult with an advanced solid tumor such as melanoma, head and neck, liver or kidney cancer. CDR3 DNA sequence: TGTGCCAGCAGTTACCCGGGACAGCCGACCCCCTACGAGCAGTACTTC. Amino acid sequence: CASSYPGQPTPYEQYF.